This entry describes one T cell receptor (beta chain). The CDR3 has 13 residues. V was shortened by 6 bases and J by 3 bases, with 10 bases between the two germline ends. TCRdb keeps only in-frame clones here, not all; method: immunoSEQ multiplex PCR. The sample lists 490,000 or so clones; less than 90% were seen once. The data stem from a study of blood T cell repertoires in COVID-19. The rearrangement joins TRBV12-3 or TRBV12-4 to TRBJ2-3, with a possible D match to TRBD1 (5 bases). The sequenced sample consisted of PBMCs or T cells enriched from blood (not recorded which). The sequence derives from a woman in her sixties or seventies who had recovered from COVID-19. The CDR3 region is CASRSGKTDTQYF. DNA of the CDR3: TGTGCCAGCAGGTCAGGGAAGACAGATACGCAGTATTTT.